Listed below are T cell receptor beta chains from one sample, sequenced in a study of long-term antiretroviral therapy in people with HIV. TCRdb's copy holds only in-frame clones and misses some; the assay was immunoSEQ multiplex PCR. Among some 14,000 clones, about 82% were seen once, and the ten largest hold around a sixth. This material consisted of unsorted PBMCs, taken 1.8 years before starting antiretroviral therapy. Receptor source: a middle-aged woman with HIV. CDR3s include the opening cysteine and the closing phenylalanine or tryptophan. Each record gives: D gene, J gene, clone size, V gene, CDR3 protein, CDR3 DNA. D genes are given only for firm matches. The size entry is marked missing in some rows and otherwise reads once, few, many or a size class.

NA,TRBJ2-3,NA,TRBV7-9,CASSLDLADTQYF,TGTGCCAGCAGCTTAGACCTCGCAGATACGCAGTATTTT
NA,TRBJ1-2,NA,TRBV5-6,CASSAEPGNAYGGYTF,TGTGCCAGCAGCGCAGAGCCGGGGAATGCTTACGGAGGCTACACCTTC
NA,TRBJ2-1,NA,TRBV5-1,CASSSPSLYNPIPPNEQFF,TGCGCCAGCAGCTCACCTAGTCTTTACAACCCAATCCCCCCCAATGAGCAGTTCTTC
TRBD2,TRBJ2-7,NA,TRBV2,CASRNLAGGLEQYF,TGTGCCAGCAGAAATCTAGCGGGGGGGCTCGAGCAGTACTTC
NA,TRBJ2-2,NA,TRBV7-3,CASSPSHPTGELFF,TGTGCCAGCAGCCCCTCCCACCCCACAGGGGAGCTGTTTTTT
TRBD1,TRBJ2-3,NA,TRBV6-1,CASRDRITDTQYF,TGTGCCAGCAGGGACAGGATCACAGATACGCAGTATTTT
NA,TRBJ1-3,once,TRBV18,CASSRRGVGGNTIYF,TGTGCCAGCTCACGGAGGGGTGTGGGTGGAAACACCATATATTTT
TRBD1,TRBJ1-1,NA,TRBV7-9,CASSIGQGGRTEAFF,TGTGCCAGCAGCATCGGACAGGGGGGACGCACTGAAGCTTTCTTT
NA,TRBJ1-1,NA,TRBV2,CARSSPYTGKTEAFF,TGTGCCAGATCTTCCCCTTATACGGGAAAGACTGAAGCTTTCTTT
NA,TRBJ2-7,NA,TRBV19,CASSMGQSSYEQYF,TGTGCCAGTAGTATGGGGCAGTCATCCTACGAGCAGTACTTC
TRBD2,TRBJ2-7,few,TRBV7-2,CASRLAEYDYEQYF,TGTGCCAGCAGACTAGCGGAGTACGACTACGAGCAGTACTTC
NA,TRBJ1-1,NA,TRBV29-1,CSVEPAGRTEAFF,TGCAGCGTTGAGCCGGCAGGGAGAACTGAAGCTTTCTTT
TRBD2,TRBJ2-1,few,TRBV2,CASSATFGSGRGNEQFF,TGTGCCAGCAGCGCTACCTTCGGTAGCGGGAGGGGGAATGAGCAGTTCTTC
TRBD1,TRBJ2-3,NA,TRBV27,CASSLYPRDRETDTQYF,TGTGCCAGCAGTTTATATCCCCGGGACAGGGAGACAGATACGCAGTATTTT
TRBD1,TRBJ1-3,NA,TRBV6-5,CASSLRDRDSNTIYF,TGTGCCAGCAGTTTGAGGGACAGGGACAGCAACACCATATATTTT
TRBD2,TRBJ2-3,NA,TRBV19,CASSTWGGSDTQYF,TGTGCCAGCTCCACATGGGGGGGATCGGATACGCAGTATTTT
TRBD2,TRBJ2-7,NA,TRBV5-1,CASSLGLAIYEQYF,TGCGCCAGCAGCTTGGGACTAGCGATCTACGAGCAGTACTTC
NA,TRBJ2-7,NA,TRBV5-4,CASSLGDRGGEQYF,TGTGCCAGCAGCTTGGGGGATAGGGGTGGTGAGCAGTACTTC
TRBD2,TRBJ2-3,NA,TRBV5-1,CASSLAGTSGTRTDTQYF,TGCGCCAGCAGCTTGGCCGGGACTAGCGGGACACGCACAGATACGCAGTATTTT
NA,TRBJ1-1,NA,TRBV9,CASSVGFQDSNTEAFF,TGTGCCAGCAGCGTAGGATTTCAGGATTCGAACACTGAAGCTTTCTTT
NA,TRBJ1-5,NA,TRBV28,CASSLFSWGRSGGNQPQHF,TGTGCCAGCAGTTTATTTAGTTGGGGTCGCTCAGGGGGCAATCAGCCCCAGCATTTT
NA,TRBJ2-7,NA,TRBV28,CASSPYGSRQYF,TGTGCCAGCAGTCCATATGGGAGTCGGCAGTACTTC